These 2 T cell receptor beta chains were sequenced from one sample in a study of blood T cells in healthy people across ages. Then a second PCR, running about 6 to 11 cycles, was carried out with a sample-barcoded 5' primer and a J-beta primer mix. Each CDR3 protein is one row after TCRdb ran MiXCR on the 5' RACE reads. The data hold 1.5 million to 2 million distinct CDR3 sequences, with 30% to 40% observed a single time. The sample comprised blood. The receptors here all came from a woman aged 30 to 39 in good health.

The V and J genes are TRBV2 and TRBJ2-5; D is possibly TRBD1 (6 bases). This CDR3 has 15 amino acids. The V gene lost 1 base and the J gene lost 5 bases, with 14 bases spanning the gap. Germline CDR1 SNHLY, CDR2 FYNNEI. The CDR3 is CASSEVVGARETQYF. CDR3 nucleotides: TGTGCCAGCAGTGAAGTGGTGGGGGCGAGGGAGACCCAGTACTTC.

This clonotype was found a few times. The rearrangement uses TRBV5-1 and TRBJ2-7, with 7 bases lining up with TRBD1. The CDR3 runs to 14 residues. V gave up 4 bases and J gave up 2 bases; unmatched junction bases: 6. Germline-derived CDR1 and CDR2 are SGHRS and YFSETQ. CDR3 sequence: CASSPGQTPYEQYF. In DNA, the CDR3 is TGCGCCAGCAGCCCGGGACAGACCCCCTACGAGCAGTACTTC.